The present entry profiles one T cell receptor (beta chain) with its context. The junction shows a germline mismatch at one end, possibly a read error. This sample stems from a study of Graves' ophthalmopathy and Graves' hyperthyroidism. The CDR3 runs to 14 residues. Germline assignment: CDR1 ENHRY and CDR2 SYGVKD. RNA transcripts were the template, and TCR beta CDR3 regions were amplified from them. Second-round multiplex PCR came after first-round RT-PCR with HTBI primers. TCRdb reprocessed the multiplex PCR reads via MiXCR and lists one record per CDR3 protein. The sample has some 240,000 distinct CDR3 sequences; about 46% are singletons.

The sequence was collected from an adult man with Graves' ophthalmopathy. Sequencing was performed on peripheral blood. This chain joins TRBV10-3 and TRBJ1-2, with TRBD1 matching 7 bases. The CDR3 DNA is TGTGCCAGCAGTGAGTACAGGGGAGATCGTGGCTACACCTTC. As protein: CASSEYRGDRGYTF.